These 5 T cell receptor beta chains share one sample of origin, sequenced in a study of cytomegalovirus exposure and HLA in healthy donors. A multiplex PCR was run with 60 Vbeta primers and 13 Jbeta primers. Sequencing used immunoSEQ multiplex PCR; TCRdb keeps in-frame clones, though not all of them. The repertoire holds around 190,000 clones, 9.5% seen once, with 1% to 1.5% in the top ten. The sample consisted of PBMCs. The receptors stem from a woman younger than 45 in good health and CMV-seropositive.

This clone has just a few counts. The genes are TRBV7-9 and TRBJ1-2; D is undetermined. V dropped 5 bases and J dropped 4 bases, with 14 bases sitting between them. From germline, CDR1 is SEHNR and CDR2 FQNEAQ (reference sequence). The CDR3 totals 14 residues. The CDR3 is CASSPPEAVYGYTF. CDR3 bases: TGTGCCAGCAGCCCGCCGGAGGCGGTCTATGGCTACACCTTC.

DNA for the CDR3: TGTGCCAGCAGTTTAAAACGGGATCAGCCCCAGCATTTT. This sequence encodes CASSLKRDQPQHF. This sequence joins TRBV27 and TRBJ1-5; the D is unclear. V shed 2 bases and J shed 5 bases, with 7 bases lying between them. The CDR3 is 13 amino acids. Germline-derived CDR1 and CDR2 are MNHEY and SMNVEV (reference sequence).

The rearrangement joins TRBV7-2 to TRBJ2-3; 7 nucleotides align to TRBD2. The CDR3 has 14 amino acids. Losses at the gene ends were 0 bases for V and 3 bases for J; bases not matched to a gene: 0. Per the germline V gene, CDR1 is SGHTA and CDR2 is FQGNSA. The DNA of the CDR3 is TGTGCCAGCAGCTTAGCGGGAGGGACAGATACGCAGTATTTT. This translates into CASSLAGGTDTQYF.

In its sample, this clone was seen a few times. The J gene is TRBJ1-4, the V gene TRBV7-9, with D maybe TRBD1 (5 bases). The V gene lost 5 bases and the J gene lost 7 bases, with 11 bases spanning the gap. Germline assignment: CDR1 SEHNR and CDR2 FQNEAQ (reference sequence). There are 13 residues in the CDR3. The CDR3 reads CASSRDRVEKLFF. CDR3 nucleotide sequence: TGTGCCAGCAGCCGAGACAGAGTTGAAAAACTGTTTTTT.

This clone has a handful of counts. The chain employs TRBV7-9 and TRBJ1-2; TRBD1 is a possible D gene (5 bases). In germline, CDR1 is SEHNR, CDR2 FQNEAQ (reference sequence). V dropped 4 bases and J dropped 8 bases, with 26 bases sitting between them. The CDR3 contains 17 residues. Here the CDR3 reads CASSSRRMDRGREGYTF. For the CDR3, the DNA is TGTGCCAGCAGCTCTAGACGAATGGACCGGGGGAGAGAGGGCTACACCTTC.